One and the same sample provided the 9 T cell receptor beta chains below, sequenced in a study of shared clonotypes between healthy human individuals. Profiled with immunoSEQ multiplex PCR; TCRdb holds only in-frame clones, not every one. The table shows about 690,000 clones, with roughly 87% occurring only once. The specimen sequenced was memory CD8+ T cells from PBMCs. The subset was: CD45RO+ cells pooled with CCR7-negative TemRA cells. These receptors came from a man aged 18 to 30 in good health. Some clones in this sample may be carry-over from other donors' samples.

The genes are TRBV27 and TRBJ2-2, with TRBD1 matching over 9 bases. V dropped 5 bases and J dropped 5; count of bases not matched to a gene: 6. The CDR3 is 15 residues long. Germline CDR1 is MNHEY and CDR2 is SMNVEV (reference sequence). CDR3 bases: TGTGCCAGCAGTCCTCGGACAGGGGAAACCGGGGAGCTGTTTTTT. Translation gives CASSPRTGETGELFF.

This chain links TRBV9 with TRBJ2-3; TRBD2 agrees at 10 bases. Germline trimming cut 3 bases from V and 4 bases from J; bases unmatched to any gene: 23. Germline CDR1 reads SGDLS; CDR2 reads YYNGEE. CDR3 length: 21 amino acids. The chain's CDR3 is CASSAPREWGIAGGRPDTQYF. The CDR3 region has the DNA TGTGCCAGCAGCGCCCCGCGGGAGTGGGGAATAGCGGGAGGACGGCCAGATACGCAGTATTTT.

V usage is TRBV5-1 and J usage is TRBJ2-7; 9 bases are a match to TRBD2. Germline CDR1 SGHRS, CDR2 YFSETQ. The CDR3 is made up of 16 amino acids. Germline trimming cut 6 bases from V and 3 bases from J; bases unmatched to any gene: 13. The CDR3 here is CASTPAGGPSVYEQYF. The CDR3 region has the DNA TGCGCCAGCACCCCTGCGGGGGGGCCGAGTGTCTACGAGCAGTACTTC.

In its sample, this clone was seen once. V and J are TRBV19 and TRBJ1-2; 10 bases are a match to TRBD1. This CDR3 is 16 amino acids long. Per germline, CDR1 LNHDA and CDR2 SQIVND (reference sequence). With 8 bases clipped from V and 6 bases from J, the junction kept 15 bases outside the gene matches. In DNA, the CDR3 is TGTGCCAGTGGTTTCTTAAAGGGACAGGGGATTGATGGCTACACCTTC. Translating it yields CASGFLKGQGIDGYTF.

The DNA for the CDR3 is TGTGCCAGCAGCGACCGAGAAGTCAGGGACCCCCAGCAGTACTTC. Translated: CASSDREVRDPQQYF. The V and J genes are TRBV7-9 and TRBJ2-7; either TRBD1 or TRBD2 may supply D (5 bases each). Trimming took off 5 bases at V and 8 bases at J, with 22 bases between the two ends. Germline V CDR1 and CDR2: SEHNR, FQNEAQ (reference sequence). This CDR3 contains 15 residues. The full variable domain, rest sourced from reference TRBV7-9 and TRBJ2-7, is DTGVSQNPRHKITKRGQNVTFRCDPISEHNRLYWYRQTLGQGPEFLTYFQNEAQLEKSRLLSDRFSAERPKGSFSTLEIQRTEQGDSAMYLCASSDREVRDPQQYFGPGTRLTVT.

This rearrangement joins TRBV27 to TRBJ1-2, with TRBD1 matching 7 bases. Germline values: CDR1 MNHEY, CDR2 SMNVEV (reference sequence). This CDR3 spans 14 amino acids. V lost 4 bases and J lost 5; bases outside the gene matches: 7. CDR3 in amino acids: CASSYQGGLYGYTF. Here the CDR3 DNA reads TGTGCCAGCAGTTACCAGGGGGGGTTGTATGGCTACACCTTC.

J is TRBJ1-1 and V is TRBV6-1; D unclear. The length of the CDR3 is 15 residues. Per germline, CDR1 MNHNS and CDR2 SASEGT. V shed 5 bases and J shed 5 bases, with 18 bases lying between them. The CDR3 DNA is TGTGCCAGCAGTCCGTGGGTGCACCTCGAGACTGAAGCTTTCTTT. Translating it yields CASSPWVHLETEAFF.

Here the CDR3 reads CATSPTDVTYEQYF. The CDR3 region has the DNA TGTGCCACCAGCCCTACGGACGTCACCTACGAGCAGTACTTC. This chain uses TRBV15 with TRBJ2-7, with D unresolved. The V end lost 5 bases, the J end lost 2 bases, and 13 bases lay between the germline ends. This CDR3 is 14 amino acids long. The germline CDR1 and CDR2 sequences are LNHNV and YYDKDF (reference sequence).

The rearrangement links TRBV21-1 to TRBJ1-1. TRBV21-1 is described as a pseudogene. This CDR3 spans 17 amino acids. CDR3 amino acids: CASSKEKTPLPTTEAFF. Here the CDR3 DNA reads TGTGCCAGCAGCAAAGAAAAAACCCCCCTCCCGACCACTGAAGCTTTCTTT.